The clone carrying this T cell receptor (beta chain) appeared a few times. What it binds is not known. A much larger clone lies one base from this, so it may be a read error. Between roughly 17,000 and 1,000,000 sorted cells, with 10%, 30% or 50% RNA, yielded naive CD8 libraries. This record belongs to a study of molecular identifiers for immune sequencing clone quantification. Study information: RNA, taken in replicates from about 20,000 or 100,000 naive CD8 cells, was split five ways, with four sequenced. Findings and caveats of the study: One cell's worth of spiked Jurkat TCR RNA was reportedly detectable among some 1 million naive cells.

In preparing bulk TCR libraries, previously described methods and listed TCR primers were used. TCRdb reanalysed the PCR reads using MiXCR and keeps one entry per CDR3 protein. Of 80,000 to 95,000 distinct CDR3 sequences listed, around 20% are singletons. CDR1 is LGHDT and CDR2 is YNNKEL in the germline V gene (reference sequence). This CDR3 comprises 15 residues. This clonotype was sampled from a human donor in good health. Some libraries in this study had Jurkat cell RNA spiked in. The sequenced sample consisted of naive CD8+ T cells from blood, with Jurkat cell RNA spiked in. The subset is: FACS-sorted CD8+CD4-CCR7+CD45RA+ naive T cells. The V gene is TRBV3-1, the J gene TRBJ2-3; D is unclear. CDR3 nucleotide sequence: TGTGCCAGCGGCCAAGAGAGAGCAGGCACAGATACGCAGTATTTT. It yields the protein CASGQERAGTDTQYF.